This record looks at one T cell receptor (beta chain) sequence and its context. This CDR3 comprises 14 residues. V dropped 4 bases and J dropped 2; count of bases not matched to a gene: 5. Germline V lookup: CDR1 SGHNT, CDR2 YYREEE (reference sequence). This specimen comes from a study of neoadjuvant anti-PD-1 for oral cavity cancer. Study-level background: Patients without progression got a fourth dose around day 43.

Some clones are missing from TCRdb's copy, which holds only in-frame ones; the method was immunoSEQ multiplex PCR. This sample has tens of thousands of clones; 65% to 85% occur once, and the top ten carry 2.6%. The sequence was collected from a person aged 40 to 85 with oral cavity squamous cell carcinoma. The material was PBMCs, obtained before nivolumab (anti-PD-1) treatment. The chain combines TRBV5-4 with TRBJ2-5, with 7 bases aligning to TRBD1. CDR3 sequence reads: CASSLQGSQETQYF. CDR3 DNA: TGTGCCAGCAGCCTACAGGGGTCACAAGAGACCCAGTACTTC.